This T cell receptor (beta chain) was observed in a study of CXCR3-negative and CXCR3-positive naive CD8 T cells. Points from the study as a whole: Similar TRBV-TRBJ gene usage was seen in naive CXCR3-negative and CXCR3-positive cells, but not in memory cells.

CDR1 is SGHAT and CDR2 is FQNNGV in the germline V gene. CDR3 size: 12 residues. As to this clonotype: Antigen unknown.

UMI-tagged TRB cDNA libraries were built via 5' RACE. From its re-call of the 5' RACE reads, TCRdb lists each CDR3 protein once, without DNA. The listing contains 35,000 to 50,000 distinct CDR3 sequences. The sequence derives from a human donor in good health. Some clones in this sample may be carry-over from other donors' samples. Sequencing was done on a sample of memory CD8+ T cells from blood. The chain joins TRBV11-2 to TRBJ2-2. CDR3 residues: CASSDLSGELFF.